Reported below is one T cell receptor (beta chain). This sample was taken from a study of control samples from healthy donors and cancer patients. Repertoires were generated with immunoSEQ multiplex PCR, while TCRdb's copy carries only in-frame clones and drops some. The data show 100,000 to 150,000 clones, with about nine tenths seen just once and roughly 1.9% held by the top ten. Germline V lookup: CDR1 SGHKS, CDR2 YYEKEE (reference sequence). This CDR3 is built from 15 residues. V was pared by 1 base and J by 1 base, with 2 bases of the junction left unmatched. The source material was blood. The TCR was taken from a woman aged 50 to 60 in good health. The V call is TRBV5-5, the J call TRBJ2-3; TRBD2 matches 8 bases. In DNA, the CDR3 is TGTGCCAGCAGCTTGCGTAGCGGGGGCACAGATACGCAGTATTTT. Protein: CASSLRSGGTDTQYF.